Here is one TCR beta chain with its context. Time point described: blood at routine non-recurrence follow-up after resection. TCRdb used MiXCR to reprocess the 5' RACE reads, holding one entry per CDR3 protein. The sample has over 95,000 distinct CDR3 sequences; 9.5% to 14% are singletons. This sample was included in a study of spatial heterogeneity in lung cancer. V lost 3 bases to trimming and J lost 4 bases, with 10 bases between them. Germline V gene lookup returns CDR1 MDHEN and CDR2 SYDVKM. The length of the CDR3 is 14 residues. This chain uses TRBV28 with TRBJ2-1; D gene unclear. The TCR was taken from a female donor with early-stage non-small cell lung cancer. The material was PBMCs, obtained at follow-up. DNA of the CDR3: TGTGCCAGCAGTTTCTGGCAGAATTACAATGAGCAGTTCTTC. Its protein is CASSFWQNYNEQFF.